Listed here is a single TCR beta chain. Its specificity is not known. TCRdb's table, derived via immunoSEQ multiplex PCR, lists solely in-frame clones and lacks some. The sample carries around 77,000 clones, 75% to 90% recorded once. The CDR3 has 13 amino acids. Germline CDR1 and CDR2: MNHNS and SASEGT. V was trimmed by 7 bases and J by 6 bases, leaving 13 bases between them. Time point noted: blood 4 weeks post-SBRT, at nephrectomy. Treatment meaning: 15 Gy SBRT to primary tumor, nephrectomy 4 weeks later. Blood was sampled at baseline, 2 weeks and 4 weeks after SBRT. The sample originates from a study of radiation and T cells in renal cell carcinoma. Study-level points and caveats: In blood, top tumor clones expanded by 2 weeks, shrinking by 4.

The receptor comes from a woman aged 60-75 years with renal cell carcinoma. V usage is TRBV6-1 and J usage is TRBJ1-5, with unresolved D. The sample here was blood, taken from a patient whose treatment included radiotherapy and nephrectomy. Here the CDR3 reads CASTVGRSQPQHF. The CDR3 DNA reads TGTGCCAGCACCGTAGGGCGAAGTCAGCCCCAGCATTTT.